This T cell receptor (beta chain) was documented in a study of blood T cell repertoires in COVID-19. Looking at the study overall: Collection of acute and convalescent COVID-19 samples took place in the United States, Italy and Spain. The cDNA or gDNA used as material had been derived from T cells, B-cell-depleted T cells, or PBMCs.

The germline CDR1 and CDR2 sequences are SGHAT and FQDESV (reference sequence). V was trimmed by 3 bases and J by 4 bases, leaving 15 bases between them. The CDR3 is 15 residues long. Per the original data handling: By means of reference gene primer amplification, nucleated cell counts were estimated. The protocol was immunoSEQ multiplex PCR, while the TCRdb copy is restricted to in-frame clones and leaves out a portion. V, J and clone size are those of that table, while D and trimming were read from the DNA. This sample has roughly 48,000 clones, with around four fifths found just once. Material for sequencing was peripheral blood. The chain employs TRBV11-1 and TRBJ1-1; TRBD1 is a possible D gene (5 bases). The TCR comes from a human donor in a cohort sampled during active COVID-19. CDR3 loop: CASSFQGGGGTEAFF. The CDR3 DNA sequence: TGTGCCAGCAGCTTTCAGGGTGGCGGGGGCACTGAAGCTTTCTTT.